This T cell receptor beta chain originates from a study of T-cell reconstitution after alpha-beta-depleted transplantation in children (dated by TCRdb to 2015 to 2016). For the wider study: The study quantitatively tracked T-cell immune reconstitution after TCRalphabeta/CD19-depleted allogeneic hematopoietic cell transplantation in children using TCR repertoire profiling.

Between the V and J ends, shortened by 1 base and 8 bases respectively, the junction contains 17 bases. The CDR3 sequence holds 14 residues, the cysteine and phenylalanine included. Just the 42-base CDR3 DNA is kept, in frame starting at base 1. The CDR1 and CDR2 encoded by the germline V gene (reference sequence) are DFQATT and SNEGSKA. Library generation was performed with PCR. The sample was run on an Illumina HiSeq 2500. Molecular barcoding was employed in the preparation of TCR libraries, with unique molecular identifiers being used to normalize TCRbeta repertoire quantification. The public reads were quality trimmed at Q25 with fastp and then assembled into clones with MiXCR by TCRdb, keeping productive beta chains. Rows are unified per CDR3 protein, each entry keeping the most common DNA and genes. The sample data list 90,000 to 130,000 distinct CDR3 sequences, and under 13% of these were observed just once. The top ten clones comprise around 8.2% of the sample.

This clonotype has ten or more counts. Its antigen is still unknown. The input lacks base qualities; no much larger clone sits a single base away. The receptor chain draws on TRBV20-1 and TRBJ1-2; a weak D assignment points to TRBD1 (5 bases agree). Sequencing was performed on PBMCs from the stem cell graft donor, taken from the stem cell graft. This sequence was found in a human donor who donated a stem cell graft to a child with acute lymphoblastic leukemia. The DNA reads TGCAGTGCTAGAGGTCCCCGGGGCGCCAGGGGCTACACCTTC. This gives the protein CSARGPRGARGYTF.